This is a list of T cell receptor beta chains from one sample in a study of T-cell reconstitution after alpha-beta-depleted transplantation in children. TCRdb processed the PCR reads anew with MiXCR; each CDR3 protein has one entry. Counted here are 670,000 or so distinct CDR3 sequences, 10% to 15% occurring once; the ten biggest clones make up about 0.77%. The material sequenced was PBMCs, taken before TCRalphabeta/CD19-depleted stem cell transplant. All receptors derive from a girl aged 2 to 10 with congenital amegakaryocytic thrombocytopenia, due to receive a stem cell transplant. CDR3s include the opening cysteine and the closing phenylalanine or tryptophan. Fields, in order: clone size, V gene, D gene, J gene, CDR3 protein, CDR3 DNA. A D gene is named only where the DNA matches it firmly. Size values are once, few and many counts, or a class for expanded clones, and some rows have none.

clone_size: few
v_call: TRBV12-3/TRBV12-4
d_call: TRBD1
j_call: TRBJ2-7
cdr3_aa: CASSSNRGFNEQYF
cdr3_nt: TGTGCCAGCAGTTCAAACAGGGGTTTTAACGAGCAGTACTTC

clone_size: many
v_call: TRBV20-1
d_call: -
j_call: TRBJ2-5
cdr3_aa: CSARGPETQYF
cdr3_nt: TGCAGTGCTAGAGGGCCGGAGACCCAGTACTTC

clone_size: many
v_call: TRBV2
d_call: TRBD1
j_call: TRBJ2-2
cdr3_aa: CASSPETGSNTGELFF
cdr3_nt: TGTGCCAGCAGCCCTGAGACAGGGTCTAACACCGGGGAGCTGTTTTTT

clone_size: many
v_call: TRBV28
d_call: -
j_call: TRBJ2-7
cdr3_aa: CASSLPRRGSYEQYF
cdr3_nt: TGTGCCAGCAGTTTACCCCGAAGAGGGAGCTACGAGCAGTACTTC

clone_size: -
v_call: TRBV5-1
d_call: TRBD1
j_call: TRBJ2-7
cdr3_aa: CASSGTGGRYEQYF
cdr3_nt: TGCGCCAGCAGCGGCACAGGGGGCAGGTACGAGCAGTACTTC

clone_size: many
v_call: TRBV29-1
d_call: -
j_call: TRBJ1-2
cdr3_aa: CSVELLGGYTF
cdr3_nt: TGCAGCGTTGAATTACTCGGTGGCTACACCTTC

clone_size: many
v_call: TRBV20-1
d_call: -
j_call: TRBJ1-5
cdr3_aa: CSARKGRPGPQHF
cdr3_nt: TGCAGTGCTAGGAAGGGCAGGCCGGGGCCCCAGCATTTT

clone_size: many
v_call: TRBV12-3/TRBV12-4
d_call: -
j_call: TRBJ2-5
cdr3_aa: CASSLMGGVVRQETQYF
cdr3_nt: TGTGCCAGCAGTTTAATGGGCGGCGTGGTTAGGCAAGAGACCCAGTACTTC

clone_size: many
v_call: TRBV9
d_call: TRBD2
j_call: TRBJ2-1
cdr3_aa: CASSVTSQEGNEQFF
cdr3_nt: TGTGCCAGCAGCGTGACTAGCCAGGAGGGAAATGAGCAGTTCTTC

clone_size: many
v_call: TRBV12-3/TRBV12-4
d_call: -
j_call: TRBJ2-3
cdr3_aa: CASSLSQSTDTQYF
cdr3_nt: TGTGCCAGCAGTTTAAGTCAGTCCACAGATACGCAGTATTTT